The clone carrying this TCR beta chain has a count of ten or more. Its matching antigen is unknown. The CDR3 covers 18 residues. Trimming removed 1 base from V and 0 bases from J; junction bases left unmatched: 8. Germline-derived CDR1 and CDR2 are SGHTA and FQGNSA. Each CDR3 protein gets one entry after TCRdb re-called the reads with MiXCR. The sample yields a few hundred thousand distinct CDR3 sequences, more than 20% seen once. This sample was taken from a study of T cell repertoires in cytomegalovirus infection. The starting material was cultured PBMCs, obtained from culture after CMV antigen stimulation. The chain joins TRBV7-2 to TRBJ2-7; 11 nucleotides match TRBD2. The clonotype was recovered from a human donor in good health (CMV status not recorded). Some clones in this sample may be carry-over from other donors' samples. CDR3 DNA sequence: TGTGCCAGCAGCTTAGATGTAGCGGGGACTAGCGGCTCCTACGAGCAGTACTTC. As protein: CASSLDVAGTSGSYEQYF.